Following are 14 T cell receptor beta chains from one sample sequenced in a study of regulatory T cells in long-lasting Graves disease. Assembly of TCR beta libraries relied on iRepertoire HTBI primers together with Arm-PCR of CDR3 regions. One entry per CDR3 protein, called by TCRdb with MiXCR from the multiplex PCR reads. The top ten clones hold roughly 40% of a sample with 600,000 to 850,000 distinct CDR3 sequences, about 32% of them seen once. Stated time point: persistent/refractory GD, antithyroid drugs over 5 years with positive TRAb. The TCR library used RNA extracted from PBMCs. This specimen consisted of peripheral blood mononuclear cells (PBMCs), obtained when the disease was refractory, from a patient treated with antithyroid drugs. The receptor set was obtained from a female donor with Graves disease.

This clonotype came up a few times. This chain joins TRBV20-1 and TRBJ2-7; D may be TRBD2 (6 bases). CDR3 size: 16 residues. In germline, CDR1 is DFQATT, CDR2 SNEGSKA (reference sequence). Trimming left V 3 bases short and J 3 bases short, with 21 bases between. The CDR3 coding sequence is TGCAGTGCTAGTCTTCCCTGGGCTAGCGACCACTACGAGCAGTACTTC. Translated, it gives CSASLPWASDHYEQYF.

On this clonotype: Given a much more abundant clone one base away, this may be a read error. The DNA for the CDR3 is TGTGCCAGCAGCCGAACCGTACACTATGGCTACACCTTC. Protein: CASSRTVHYGYTF. The V and J genes are TRBV12-3 or TRBV12-4 and TRBJ1-2; D call uncertain. The germline V and J ends were trimmed by 6 bases and 3 bases, with 11 bases remaining between them. The length of the CDR3 is 13 residues.

The genes are TRBV29-1 and TRBJ1-1; perhaps TRBD1 as D (5 bases). CDR1 and CDR2 (germline): SQVTM, ANQGSEA. The V end lost 7 bases, the J end lost 2 bases, and 29 bases lay between the germline ends. The CDR3 is 18 amino acids. In nucleotides, the CDR3 is TGCAGCGCCGGGGGGGGGAGTCGAATCCCCAGATCTAACACTGAAGCTTTCTTT. Its translation: CSAGGGSRIPRSNTEAFF.

In this sample, this clonotype turned up many times. The genes are TRBV20-1 and TRBJ1-2; a possible D gene is TRBD1 (5 bases). There are 12 residues in the CDR3. CDR1 and CDR2 from the germline V gene are DFQATT and SNEGSKA (reference sequence). V gave up 4 bases and J gave up 4 bases, with 10 bases separating them. The CDR3 loop is CSANQDTYGYTF. The CDR3 DNA sequence: TGCAGTGCTAACCAGGACACCTATGGCTACACCTTC.

The chain couples TRBV2 to TRBJ2-2; TRBD2 aligns across 8 bases. The ends lost 6 bases at V and 6 bases at J; junction bases unmatched: 9. The CDR3 is made up of 15 amino acids. CDR1 SNHLY and CDR2 FYNNEI come from the germline V gene. The CDR3: CASRFRSREAGELFF. CDR3 bases: TGTGCCAGCAGATTCCGCTCGCGGGAGGCCGGGGAGCTGTTTTTT.

The rearrangement joins TRBV5-1 to TRBJ1-1, with TRBD1 as a possible D gene (5 bases). Looked up from germline, CDR1 is SGHRS and CDR2 is YFSETQ. V lost 0 bases and J lost 5, with 14 bases in between. The CDR3 contains 15 residues. The CDR3 region is CASSLGDRGETEAFF. CDR3 coding DNA: TGCGCCAGCAGCTTGGGAGACAGAGGGGAGACTGAAGCTTTCTTT.

This clonotype was seen more than once but under ten times. The rearrangement links TRBV2 to TRBJ1-2, with unresolved D. The V gene's germline CDR1 is SNHLY and CDR2 FYNNEI. The CDR3 is made up of 14 amino acids. Deletions cut 3 bases from V and 0 bases from J, with 8 bases between. CDR3 loop: CASSETRTNYGYTF. CDR3 DNA: TGTGCCAGCAGTGAGACAAGAACTAACTATGGCTACACCTTC.

The rearrangement links TRBV28 to TRBJ2-7; 8 bases fit TRBD2. V shed 5 bases and J 3 bases; nucleotides not matched to a gene: 9. The CDR3 is 15 residues long. The V gene's germline CDR1 is MDHEN and CDR2 SYDVKM. The DNA for the CDR3 is TGTGCCAGCAGTATCGGAGGGACTAGGGTCTACGAGCAGTACTTC. Protein sequence: CASSIGGTRVYEQYF.

The V and J genes are TRBV6-1 and TRBJ2-2; TRBD1 is a possible D gene (6 bases). Germline V gives CDR1 MNHNS, CDR2 SASEGT. Trimming removed 11 bases at V and 5 bases at J, with 9 bases between. There are 11 residues in the CDR3. The CDR3 reads CAVQGTGELFF. DNA of the CDR3: TGTGCCGTACAGGGTACCGGGGAGCTGTTTTTT.

The rearrangement links TRBV5-1 to TRBJ2-3; TRBD1 aligns across 10 bases. Looked up from germline, CDR1 is SGHRS and CDR2 is YFSETQ. The ends lost 0 bases at V and 4 bases at J; junction bases unmatched: 2. This CDR3 comprises 15 residues. The CDR3 DNA reads as TGCGCCAGCAGCTTGGCAGGACAGGGGGCAGATACGCAGTATTTT. Amino acids: CASSLAGQGADTQYF.

This clonotype showed up many times. The chain is built from TRBV7-6 and TRBJ1-1; possible D gene TRBD1, 6 bases. This CDR3 has 14 residues. V dropped 5 bases and J dropped 3 bases, with 13 bases sitting between them. Germline V gene data show CDR1 as SGHVS and CDR2 as FNYEAQ. CDR3 loop: CASSPITGYTEAFF. In DNA, the CDR3 is TGTGCCAGCAGCCCGATTACAGGGTACACTGAAGCTTTCTTT.

This clonotype has more than one count but fewer than ten. In DNA, the CDR3 is TGTGCCAGCAGCCAAGAGGGGTTCAACACGGCTGGCTACACCTTC. This sequence encodes CASSQEGFNTAGYTF. V is TRBV3-1 and J is TRBJ1-2; D is undetermined. The CDR3 sequence is 15 residues long. Germline loops: CDR1 LGHDT, CDR2 YNNKEL (reference sequence). Trimming took 0 bases from V and 7 from J, leaving 15 bases between them.

This clonotype was detected only a few times. The chain combines TRBV15 with TRBJ2-2; D may be TRBD2 (5 bases). Germline CDR1 LNHNV, CDR2 YYDKDF (reference sequence). V was cut by 1 base and J by 3 bases, with 6 bases left in between. This CDR3 comprises 14 residues. CDR3 sequence: CATSRAGDTGELFF. The CDR3 DNA is TGTGCCACCAGCAGAGCCGGGGACACCGGGGAGCTGTTTTTT.

About this clonotype: A read error is likely here: a far larger clone is one base away. The rearrangement links TRBV7-3 to TRBJ1-1, with a tentative D call TRBD1 (5 bases). Trimming stripped 7 bases from V and 0 bases from J, with 12 bases between. The CDR3 contains 14 residues. Germline CDR1 SGHTA, CDR2 FQGTGA. For the CDR3, the DNA is TGTGCCAGCACCCCCGGGACGGTGAACACTGAAGCTTTCTTT. Its translation is CASTPGTVNTEAFF.